Following are 25 T cell receptor beta chains from one sample sequenced in a study of T cells in Graves' hyperthyroidism and ophthalmopathy. It was RNA transcripts that yielded the amplified TCR beta CDR3 regions. TCR CDR3 underwent first-round RT-PCR with the HTBI primer set. TCRdb analysed the multiplex PCR reads with MiXCR anew, one entry per CDR3 protein. The profile shows a few hundred thousand distinct CDR3 sequences, approximately 17% of them singletons. Input material: blood. The receptors shown here come from a woman between 18 and 29 years old with Graves' ophthalmopathy.

This clonotype has a handful of counts. This chain links TRBV7-6 with TRBJ1-5; 9 bases align to TRBD1. CDR1 is SGHVS, CDR2 FNYEAQ, per germline. The CDR3 totals 14 residues. V dropped 4 bases and J dropped 7; count of bases not matched to a gene: 5. The CDR3 loop is CASSSDRGGQPQHF. The CDR3 nucleotides are TGTGCCAGCAGCTCGGACAGGGGTGGCCAGCCCCAGCATTTT.

The sample holds many counts of this clonotype. This chain links TRBV5-8 with TRBJ1-2; tentative D call: TRBD1 (5 bases). The CDR3 sequence is 14 residues long. V dropped 0 bases and J dropped 4 bases, with 10 bases sitting between them. Germline CDR1 and CDR2: SGHTS and YDEGEE. The CDR3 region is CASSLGQGVYGYTF. DNA for the CDR3: TGTGCCAGCAGCTTGGGTCAGGGAGTCTATGGCTACACCTTC.

This clonotype was counted between two and nine times. This rearrangement joins TRBV7-8 to TRBJ2-1, with 9 positions matching TRBD2. The CDR3 totals 17 residues. The junction had 11 bases not matched to a gene; V was cut back by 5 bases and J by 3 bases. The germline V gene encodes CDR1 SGHVS and CDR2 FQNEAQ. CDR3 region: CASSLYLIAGVYNEQFF. CDR3 nucleotide sequence: TGTGCCAGCAGCCTATACCTAATAGCGGGAGTCTACAATGAGCAGTTCTTC.

This rearrangement joins TRBV5-5 to TRBJ1-4; no reliable D call. V was clipped by 5 bases and J by 8 bases, with 16 bases between them. Germline values: CDR1 SGHKS, CDR2 YYEKEE (reference sequence). CDR3 size: 14 residues. CDR3 DNA sequence: TGTGCCAGCAGATTCGGGTTAGGTCGGGAAAAACTGTTTTTT. Translating it yields CASRFGLGREKLFF.

Many counts were recorded for this clonotype. The V call is TRBV7-3, the J call TRBJ2-7; D is possibly TRBD1 (5 bases). V shed 1 base and J shed 5 bases, with 12 bases lying between them. Germline V CDR1 and CDR2: SGHTA, FQGTGA. This CDR3 is 14 amino acids long. The CDR3 is CASSLNPGSDEQYF. The CDR3 DNA is TGTGCCAGCAGCTTAAACCCAGGGTCGGACGAGCAGTACTTC.

This clonotype came up many times. J is TRBJ2-1 and V is TRBV4-2, with a tentative D call TRBD2 (5 bases). CDR3 length: 14 amino acids. The germline V gene has CDR1 LGHNA and CDR2 YNFKEQ. V lost 0 bases to trimming and J lost 5 bases, with 8 bases between them. The CDR3 region has the DNA TGTGCCAGCAGCCAAGAGAGCGGACACAATGAGCAGTTCTTC. Translating gives CASSQESGHNEQFF.

This clonotype was seen repeatedly, ten times or more. J is TRBJ2-6 and V is TRBV30, with TRBD2 identical over 8 bases. V gave up 0 bases and J gave up 1 base; unmatched junction bases: 2. Germline-derived CDR1 and CDR2 are GTSNPN and SVGIG (reference sequence). CDR3 size: 16 residues. The CDR3 loop is CAWSVAGESGANVLTF. The CDR3 coding sequence is TGTGCCTGGAGTGTAGCGGGGGAATCTGGGGCCAACGTCCTGACTTTC.

On this clonotype itself: A much bigger clone sits one base away, suggesting this may be a read error. J is TRBJ1-2 and V is TRBV27; D might be TRBD1 (5 bases). Germline assignment: CDR1 MNHEY and CDR2 SMNVEV (reference sequence). The CDR3 runs 14 residues. DNA for the CDR3: TGTGACAGCAGTTTACGGGCCGGGGCTCTTGGCTACACCTTC. Translating gives CDSSLRAGALGYTF.

This sequence joins TRBV28 and TRBJ2-7, with D possibly being TRBD1 or TRBD2 (5 bases each). The CDR3 covers 13 residues. Germline V gene sequence: CDR1 MDHEN, CDR2 SYDVKM. The V gene lost 7 bases and the J gene lost 5 bases, with 15 bases spanning the gap. The CDR3 reads CASTGQGVNEQYF. CDR3 sequence (DNA): TGTGCCAGCACCGGGCAGGGAGTCAACGAGCAGTACTTC.

The chain combines TRBV19 with TRBJ1-6; D is possibly TRBD1 (6 bases). The CDR3 covers 17 residues. V was trimmed by 6 bases and J by 6 bases, leaving 21 bases between them. Germline V lookup: CDR1 LNHDA, CDR2 SQIVND (reference sequence). The CDR3 nucleotides read TGTGCCAGTAGGAGCCCAAGGACAGACGCGGCTAATTCACCCCTCCACTTT. Protein: CASRSPRTDAANSPLHF.

At least ten counts were recorded for this clonotype. The chain recombines TRBV15 with TRBJ1-1, with no clear D. The CDR3 contains 11 residues. Deletions cut 8 bases from V and 1 base from J, with 5 bases between. Germline CDR1 reads LNHNV; CDR2 reads YYDKDF (reference sequence). In DNA, the CDR3 is TGTGCCACCGGACGGAACACTGAAGCTTTCTTT. Translation: CATGRNTEAFF.

Ten or more counts support this clonotype. The J gene is TRBJ1-2, the V gene TRBV28; no clear D. Deletions cut 6 bases from V and 4 bases from J, with 15 bases between. Germline V CDR1 and CDR2: MDHEN, SYDVKM. This CDR3 has 14 residues. The CDR3 sequence is CASSALMGPYGYTF. In DNA form, the CDR3 reads TGTGCCAGCAGCGCCCTGATGGGCCCCTATGGCTACACCTTC.

The CDR3 loop is CASSPNLVGNTIYF. As DNA, the CDR3 is TGTGCCAGCAGCCCAAACCTAGTTGGAAACACCATATATTTT. The V gene is TRBV7-2, the J gene TRBJ1-3, with unresolved D. The CDR3 is 14 amino acids. CDR1 and CDR2 (germline): SGHTA, FQGNSA. V lost 5 bases and J 3 bases, leaving 11 bases between the germline ends.

The chain joins TRBV12-3 or TRBV12-4 to TRBJ2-1; 7 bases match TRBD2. Matching the DNA end better, TRBJ2-7 makes the J call doubtful. This CDR3 comprises 14 residues. The CDR3 DNA reads TGTGCCAGCAGTTTCTCGGGAGGCTACAATGAGCAGTACTTC. It specifies CASSFSGGYNEQYF.

This clonotype showed up just a few times. The junction departs from germline at one end; a sequencing error may be responsible. The rearrangement joins TRBV28 to TRBJ1-1, with 7 bases aligning to TRBD1. The CDR3 has 16 residues. Germline values: CDR1 MDHEN, CDR2 SYDVKM. CDR3 amino acids: CASVPLGQGGNTEASF. In nucleotides, the CDR3 is TGTGCCAGCGTTCCCCTAGGCCAGGGGGGGAACACTGAAGCTTCCTTT.

This clonotype was observed at least ten times. The V and J genes are TRBV30 and TRBJ1-1; weak D call: TRBD1 (6 bases). Germline V gives CDR1 GTSNPN, CDR2 SVGIG (reference sequence). V dropped 1 base and J dropped 3 bases, with 9 bases sitting between them. The CDR3 consists of 13 residues. The CDR3 sequence: CAWSDRAYTEAFF. The DNA of the CDR3 is TGTGCCTGGAGTGACAGGGCATACACTGAAGCTTTCTTT.

The CDR3 protein is CASSFEGRNYEQYF. The CDR3 coding sequence is TGTGCCAGCAGTTTCGAAGGGAGGAACTACGAGCAGTACTTC. The gene calls are TRBV27 and TRBJ2-7; D is perhaps TRBD2 (6 bases). Germline values: CDR1 MNHEY, CDR2 SMNVEV (reference sequence). V was trimmed by 3 bases and J by 3 bases, leaving 12 bases between them. This CDR3 has 14 amino acids.

This clonotype showed up many times. The chain links TRBV7-8 to TRBJ2-3, with D possibly matching TRBD2 (6 bases). Germline V gene data show CDR1 as SGHVS and CDR2 as FQNEAQ. This CDR3 comprises 14 residues. V was cut by 5 bases and J by 12 bases, with 21 bases left in between. Here the CDR3 DNA reads TGTGCCAGCAGCCCAGAGTATGGGGGGAGTTTTCAGTATTTT. It specifies CASSPEYGGSFQYF.

This clonotype was observed many times. The CDR3 DNA reads as TGTGCCTGGACAGGCAGTAGCATCATGAACACTGAAGCTTTCTTT. Translation gives CAWTGSSIMNTEAFF. The chain recombines TRBV30 with TRBJ1-1; D is ambiguous. V lost 4 bases, J lost 0 bases, and 15 bases lay in between. The CDR3 is 15 residues long. Germline V gives CDR1 GTSNPN, CDR2 SVGIG (reference sequence).

This clonotype was counted between two and nine times. The chain links TRBV5-6 to TRBJ2-7, with D perhaps TRBD1 (5 bases). This CDR3 region has 16 residues. V lost 0 bases, J lost 4 bases, and 17 bases lay in between. Germline-derived CDR1 and CDR2 are SGHDT and YYEEEE. CDR3 nucleotide sequence: TGTGCCAGCAGCTTGGGCAGGGTTCAATATAGATACGAGCAGTACTTC. Translated: CASSLGRVQYRYEQYF.

This clonotype was seen only a few times. This chain joins TRBV28 and TRBJ1-1; no reliable D call. Germline V gene data show CDR1 as MDHEN and CDR2 as SYDVKM. The CDR3 contains 11 residues. V lost 6 bases to trimming and J lost 14 bases, with 16 bases between them. The CDR3: CASRTRHPSFF. CDR3 nucleotides: TGTGCCAGCAGGACTAGACATCCGTCGTTCTTT.

The chain couples TRBV6-1 to TRBJ1-5; tentative D call: TRBD1 (5 bases). Per germline, CDR1 MNHNS and CDR2 SASEGT. Trimming stripped 6 bases from V and 5 bases from J, with 20 bases between. This CDR3 has 16 amino acids. The CDR3 nucleotides are TGTGCCAGCAGACTATACGGCGGGACCCCCGATCAGCCCCAGCATTTT. It codes for CASRLYGGTPDQPQHF.

This clonotype was recorded a few times. The rearrangement joins TRBV29-1 to TRBJ1-1; the match to TRBD1 covers 7 bases. V lost 4 bases, J lost 4 bases, and 6 bases stayed unmatched. CDR1 and CDR2 from the germline V gene are SQVTM and ANQGSEA. The CDR3 sequence is 13 residues long. Here the CDR3 reads CSVGKGAGTEAFF. Here the CDR3 DNA reads TGCAGCGTTGGGAAGGGGGCAGGCACTGAAGCTTTCTTT.

This chain joins TRBV6-1 and TRBJ1-3, with a weak D call TRBD1 (5 bases). Germline V gives CDR1 MNHNS, CDR2 SASEGT. The length of the CDR3 is 15 residues. Trimming removed 5 bases at V and 0 bases at J, with 11 bases between. CDR3 bases: TGTGCCAGCAGTAAGACAGTATTCTCTGGAAACACCATATATTTT. This codes for CASSKTVFSGNTIYF.

There are a few counts of this clonotype. The chain combines TRBV6-5 with TRBJ2-2; no clear D. The CDR3 consists of 14 residues. Trimming cost V 2 bases and J 8 bases, with 12 bases left between them. Germline assignment: CDR1 MNHEY and CDR2 SVGAGI. Written as DNA, the CDR3 is TGTGCCAGCAGTTACGGCACGGGTCCAGGGGAGCTGTTTTTT. Protein product: CASSYGTGPGELFF.